These T cell receptor beta chains were read from a single sample in a study of OX40 agonist ivuxolimab in advanced cancers. Generated by immunoSEQ multiplex PCR, the TCRdb table keeps only in-frame clones and is missing some. The sample contains 60,000 to 75,000 clones, about four fifths of which appear only once. This specimen was CD4+ or CD8+ T cells sorted from blood, taken in a trial of the OX40 agonist ivuxolimab. These TCRs come from an adult with an advanced solid tumor such as melanoma, head and neck, liver or kidney cancer. Both conserved end residues are part of each CDR3. Fields, in order: J gene, V gene, clone size, D gene, CDR3 DNA, CDR3 protein. D genes are given only for firm matches. The size field is filled for only some rows; it gives once, few, many or a size class.

TRBJ2-5 | TRBV10-3 | - | - | TGTGCCATCAGTGAGTCCAAGGTCCAAGAGACCCAGTACTTC | CAISESKVQETQYF
TRBJ2-5 | TRBV10-3 | - | - | TGTGCCAGCAGTTTGGGGGGCAAAGAGACCCAGTACTTC | CASSLGGKETQYF
TRBJ1-6 | TRBV19 | - | TRBD1 | TGTGCCACTTCGACAGGGGGTGGCTCACCCCTCCACTTT | CATSTGGGSPLHF
TRBJ1-1 | TRBV18 | - | - | TGTGCCAGCTCAACCCAAGGAAACACTGAAGCTTTCTTT | CASSTQGNTEAFF
TRBJ1-5 | TRBV7-2 | - | - | TGTGCCAGCAGCTTTACGAGCAATCAGCCCCAGCATTTT | CASSFTSNQPQHF
TRBJ2-3 | TRBV30 | - | - | TGTGCCTGGAGTGTAAGCGATACGGGTACAGATACGCAGTATTTT | CAWSVSDTGTDTQYF
TRBJ1-2 | TRBV16 | - | TRBD1 | TGTGCCAGCAGCCACGTCCCTGACAGGGGAGATGGCTACACCTTC | CASSHVPDRGDGYTF
TRBJ2-2 | TRBV10-2 | - | TRBD2 | TGCGCCAGCAGTGGGCCCCTAGCGGGGACCGGGGAGCTGTTTTTT | CASSGPLAGTGELFF
TRBJ2-1 | TRBV5-1 | - | - | TGCGCCAGCAGCTTGGCGCGGACCTCCTACAATGAGCAGTTCTTC | CASSLARTSYNEQFF
TRBJ2-2 | TRBV11-1 | - | - | TGTGCCAGCAGCCAAGTCAGGGGTAACACCGGGGAGCTGTTTTTT | CASSQVRGNTGELFF
TRBJ2-4 | TRBV5-5 | - | - | TGTGCCAGCAGCTTGGTCGGGAGCCTCTCAGAAAACATTCAGTACTTC | CASSLVGSLSENIQYF
TRBJ2-3 | TRBV4-2 | - | - | TGTGCCAGCAGCCAAGATCAGGGTATCACAGATACGCAGTATTTT | CASSQDQGITDTQYF
TRBJ2-7 | TRBV11-2 | - | - | TGTGCCAGCAGCTTAGATCTGCACAGCTCCTACGAGCAGTACTTC | CASSLDLHSSYEQYF
TRBJ2-3 | TRBV9 | - | TRBD1 | TGTGCCAGCAGCCCTAGTGGGACAGGGGTACCAGATACGCAGTATTTT | CASSPSGTGVPDTQYF
TRBJ2-3 | TRBV7-3 | - | TRBD2 | TGTGCCAGCAGCATTAGCGGGGGGGCGGGCACAGATACGCAGTATTTT | CASSISGGAGTDTQYF
TRBJ1-1 | TRBV18 | - | - | TGTGCCAGCTCACCCTCAACCCAACTGGGGAACACTGAAGCTTTCTTT | CASSPSTQLGNTEAFF
TRBJ1-1 | TRBV4-2 | few | TRBD1 | TGTGCCAGCAGCCCAGGAGGGGACAGGTGGAACACTGAAGCTTTCTTT | CASSPGGDRWNTEAFF
TRBJ1-5 | TRBV5-1 | - | - | TGCGCCAGCAGCTTGGAGCCTAGCAATCAGCCCCAGCATTTT | CASSLEPSNQPQHF
TRBJ2-5 | TRBV6-1 | - | - | TGTGCCAGCATCGAAGGGGGGCTCCAAGAGACCCAGTACTTC | CASIEGGLQETQYF
TRBJ2-3 | TRBV7-6 | - | TRBD2 | TGTGCCAGCAGCCCACAGCCCGGGACTAGCCGGAGAGATACGCAGTATTTT | CASSPQPGTSRRDTQYF
TRBJ1-6 | TRBV6-5 | - | - | TGTGCCAGCAGTGACGAGCCCTATAATTCACCCCTCCACTTT | CASSDEPYNSPLHF
TRBJ1-2 | TRBV6-1 | - | - | TGTGCCAGCAGTGAATCGGGGGAAAACTATGGCTACACCTTC | CASSESGENYGYTF
TRBJ1-5 | TRBV19 | - | TRBD1 | TGTGCCAGTAGTATTTCGGGACAGGAGACTAGCAATCAGCCCCAGCATTTT | CASSISGQETSNQPQHF
TRBJ1-1 | TRBV7-6 | - | - | TGTGCCAGCAGCCCCCCGTCGGGGGCGACTGAAGCTTTCTTT | CASSPPSGATEAFF
TRBJ2-1 | TRBV11-2 | few | - | TGTGCCAGCAGCTTAGACAGGGGAAGGAACAATGAGCAGTTCTTC | CASSLDRGRNNEQFF
TRBJ1-1 | TRBV29-1 | - | - | TGCAGCGTTGGGTCGAACCCCGCTGAAGCTTTCTTT | CSVGSNPAEAFF
TRBJ1-2 | TRBV29-1 | few | - | TGCAGCGCCGCGACAGCAAACTATGGCTACACCTTC | CSAATANYGYTF
TRBJ2-5 | TRBV5-1 | - | TRBD2 | TGCGCCAGCAGCCTGACTAGCGGGGTCCAAGAGACCCAGTACTTC | CASSLTSGVQETQYF
TRBJ2-4 | TRBV18 | - | - | TGTGCCAGCTCACCATCGGGTAACATTCAGTACTTC | CASSPSGNIQYF
TRBJ2-2 | TRBV7-3 | few | - | TGTGCCAGCAGCTTAGGACAGAACACCGGGGAGCTGTTTTTT | CASSLGQNTGELFF
TRBJ2-3 | TRBV11-2 | - | - | TGTGCCAGCAGCTTAGATCAGGGACACACAGATACGCAGTATTTT | CASSLDQGHTDTQYF
TRBJ2-3 | TRBV5-4 | once | - | TGTGCCAGCAGGCCTCGTGGCAGCGACTCTGCAACAGATACGCAGTATTTT | CASRPRGSDSATDTQYF
TRBJ1-2 | TRBV7-8 | few | - | TGTGCCAGCAGCTTAGTCGGTACCGGAAACTATGGCTACACCTTC | CASSLVGTGNYGYTF
TRBJ1-3 | TRBV21-1 | - | - | TGTGCCAGCAGCAAAAAGGGGGCAGGAAACACCATATATTTT | CASSKKGAGNTIYF
TRBJ2-3 | TRBV7-9 | - | - | TGTGCCAGCAGCTTAGGGGACGAGACGCAGTATTTT | CASSLGDETQYF
TRBJ2-5 | TRBV4-2 | - | - | TGTGCCAGCAGCCAAGCTTCGGAGAAGACCCAGTACTTC | CASSQASEKTQYF
TRBJ2-3 | TRBV5-4 | - | - | TGTGCCAGCAGCTTGGACAGCACAGATACGCAGTATTTT | CASSLDSTDTQYF
TRBJ2-3 | TRBV2 | - | - | TGTGCCAGCAGTTCCACAGATACGCAGTATTTT | CASSSTDTQYF
TRBJ2-3 | TRBV4-3 | - | - | TGCGCCAGCAGCCAAGATACGGCGGGGAATACGCAGTATTTT | CASSQDTAGNTQYF
TRBJ2-1 | TRBV19 | - | TRBD2 | TGTGCCAGCGAATTAGCGGGGAGGTACAATGAGCAGTTCTTC | CASELAGRYNEQFF
TRBJ2-3 | TRBV5-1 | once | TRBD2 | TGCGCCAGCAGCCCGGGACTAGCTAATACGCAGTATTTT | CASSPGLANTQYF
TRBJ2-7 | TRBV27 | - | TRBD1 | TGTGCCAGCAGTTTATTCGGGCAGGGGGCTCAATACGAGCAGTACTTC | CASSLFGQGAQYEQYF
TRBJ1-6 | TRBV7-8 | - | TRBD1 | TGTGCCAGCAGCGTACGAGGGGGGGACAGACACAATTCACCCCTCCACTTT | CASSVRGGDRHNSPLHF
TRBJ2-7 | TRBV4-2 | - | TRBD2 | TGTGCCAGCAGCCCCCGGGGGGGCCGTTACGAGCAGTACTTC | CASSPRGGRYEQYF
TRBJ2-7 | TRBV7-9 | - | TRBD2 | TGTGCCAGCAGCTCCCCTCTCCTAGCGGGGGAAGCCTACGAGCAGTACTTC | CASSSPLLAGEAYEQYF
TRBJ1-2 | TRBV19 | - | - | TGTGCGAGTCGGGGCAGGAGTAACTATGGCTACACCTTC | CASRGRSNYGYTF
TRBJ1-2 | TRBV11-3 | - | - | TGTGCCAGCAGCGGGGGACCGCGTAGAGATGGCTACACCTTC | CASSGGPRRDGYTF